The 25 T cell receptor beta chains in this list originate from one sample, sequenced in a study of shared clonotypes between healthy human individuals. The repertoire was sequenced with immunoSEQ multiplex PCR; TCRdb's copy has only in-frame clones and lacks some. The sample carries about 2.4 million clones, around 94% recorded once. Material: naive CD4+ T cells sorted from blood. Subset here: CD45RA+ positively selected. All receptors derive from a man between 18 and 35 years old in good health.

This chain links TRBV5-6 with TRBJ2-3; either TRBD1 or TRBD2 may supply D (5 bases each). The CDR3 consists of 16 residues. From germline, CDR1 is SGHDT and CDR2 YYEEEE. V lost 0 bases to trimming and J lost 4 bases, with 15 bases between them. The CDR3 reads CASSLGGARNPDTQYF. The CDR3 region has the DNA TGTGCCAGCAGCTTGGGAGGGGCTAGGAACCCAGATACGCAGTATTTT.

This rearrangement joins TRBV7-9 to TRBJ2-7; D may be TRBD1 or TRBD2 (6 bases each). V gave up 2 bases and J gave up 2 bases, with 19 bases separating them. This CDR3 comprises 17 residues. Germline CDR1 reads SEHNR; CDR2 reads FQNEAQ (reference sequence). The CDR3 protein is CASSLSTGGRNPYEQYF. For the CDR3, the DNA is TGTGCCAGCAGCTTATCGACTGGGGGGCGAAACCCCTACGAGCAGTACTTC.

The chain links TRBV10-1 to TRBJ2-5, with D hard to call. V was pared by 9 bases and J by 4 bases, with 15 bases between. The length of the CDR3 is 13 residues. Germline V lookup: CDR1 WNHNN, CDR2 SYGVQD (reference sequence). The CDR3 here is CASARALGETQYF. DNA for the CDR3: TGCGCCAGTGCCCGGGCATTGGGAGAGACCCAGTACTTC.

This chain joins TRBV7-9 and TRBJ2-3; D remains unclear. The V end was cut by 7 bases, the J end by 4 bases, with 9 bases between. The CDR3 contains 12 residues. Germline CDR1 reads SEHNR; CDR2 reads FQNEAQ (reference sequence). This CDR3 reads CASNPIADTQYF. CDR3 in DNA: TGTGCCAGCAATCCCATAGCAGATACGCAGTATTTT.

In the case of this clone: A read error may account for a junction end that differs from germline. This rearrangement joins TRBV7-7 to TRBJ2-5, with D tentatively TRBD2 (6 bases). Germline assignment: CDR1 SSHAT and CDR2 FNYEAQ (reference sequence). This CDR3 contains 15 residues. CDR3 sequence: CASSPGGVKGETQYF. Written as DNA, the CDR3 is TGTGCTAGCAGCCCCGGCGGGGTAAAGGGAGAGACCCAGTACTTC.

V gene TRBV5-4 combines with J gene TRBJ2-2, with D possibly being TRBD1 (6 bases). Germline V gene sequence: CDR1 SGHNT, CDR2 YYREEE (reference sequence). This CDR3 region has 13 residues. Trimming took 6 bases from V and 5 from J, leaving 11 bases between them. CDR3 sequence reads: CASTVGGTGELFF. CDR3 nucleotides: TGTGCCAGCACAGTAGGGGGTACCGGGGAGCTGTTTTTT.

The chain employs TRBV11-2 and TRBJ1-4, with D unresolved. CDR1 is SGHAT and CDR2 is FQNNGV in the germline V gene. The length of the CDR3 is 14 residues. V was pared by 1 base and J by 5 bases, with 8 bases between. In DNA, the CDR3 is TGTGCCAGCAGCTTAGGCGGGAGGAATGAAAAACTGTTTTTT. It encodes CASSLGGRNEKLFF.

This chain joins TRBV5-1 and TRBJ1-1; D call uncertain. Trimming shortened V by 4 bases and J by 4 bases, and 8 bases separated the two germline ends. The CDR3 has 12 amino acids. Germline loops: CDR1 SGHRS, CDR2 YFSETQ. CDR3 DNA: TGCGCCAGCAGCCACGGCGTCACTGAAGCTTTCTTT. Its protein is CASSHGVTEAFF.

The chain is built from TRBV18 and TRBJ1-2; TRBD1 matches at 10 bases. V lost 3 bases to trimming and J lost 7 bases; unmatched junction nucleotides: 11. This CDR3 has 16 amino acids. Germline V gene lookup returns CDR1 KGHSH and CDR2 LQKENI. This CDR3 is CASSPRLTGGVGGYTF. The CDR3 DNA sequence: TGTGCCAGCTCACCGCGATTGACAGGGGGCGTCGGTGGCTACACCTTC.

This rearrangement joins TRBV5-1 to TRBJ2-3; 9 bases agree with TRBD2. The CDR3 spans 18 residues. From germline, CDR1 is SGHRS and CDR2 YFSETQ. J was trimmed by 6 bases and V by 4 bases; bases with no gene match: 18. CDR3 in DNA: TGCGCCAGCAGCATACGCGGCAACAGGGTAGCGGGAGACGATACGCAGTATTTT. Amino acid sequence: CASSIRGNRVAGDDTQYF.

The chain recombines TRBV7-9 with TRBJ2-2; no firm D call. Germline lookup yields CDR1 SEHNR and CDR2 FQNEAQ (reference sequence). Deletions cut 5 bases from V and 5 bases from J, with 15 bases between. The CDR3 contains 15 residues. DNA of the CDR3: TGTGCCAGCAGCCCCCGATTCGGAGAAACCGGGGAGCTGTTTTTT. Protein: CASSPRFGETGELFF.

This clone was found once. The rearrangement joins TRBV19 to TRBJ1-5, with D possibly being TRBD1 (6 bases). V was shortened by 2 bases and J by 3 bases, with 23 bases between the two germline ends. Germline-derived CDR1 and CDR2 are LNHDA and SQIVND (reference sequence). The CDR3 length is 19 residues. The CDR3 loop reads CASSIFYGRSGGLNQPQHF. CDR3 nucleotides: TGTGCCAGTAGTATATTTTATGGGCGATCGGGGGGCCTCAATCAGCCCCAGCATTTT.

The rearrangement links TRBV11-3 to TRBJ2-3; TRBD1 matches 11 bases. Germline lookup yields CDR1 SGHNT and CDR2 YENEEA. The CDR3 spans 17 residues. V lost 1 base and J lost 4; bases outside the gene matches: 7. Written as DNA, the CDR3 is TGTGCCAGCAGCTTAGGTTGGGGACAGGGGGACTCAGATACGCAGTATTTT. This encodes CASSLGWGQGDSDTQYF.

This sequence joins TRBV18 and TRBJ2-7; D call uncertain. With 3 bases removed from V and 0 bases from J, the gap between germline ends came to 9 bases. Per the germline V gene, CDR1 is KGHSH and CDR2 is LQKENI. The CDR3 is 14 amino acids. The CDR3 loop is CASSPAASSYEQYF. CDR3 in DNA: TGTGCCAGCTCACCGGCGGCTAGCTCCTACGAGCAGTACTTC.

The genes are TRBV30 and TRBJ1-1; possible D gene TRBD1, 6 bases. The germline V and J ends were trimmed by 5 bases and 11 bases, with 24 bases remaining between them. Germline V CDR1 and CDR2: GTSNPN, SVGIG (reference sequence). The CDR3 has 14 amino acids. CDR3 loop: CAWGPGTTFSWAFF. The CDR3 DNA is TGTGCCTGGGGGCCAGGGACAACGTTCTCCTGGGCTTTCTTT. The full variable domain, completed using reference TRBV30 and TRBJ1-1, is SQTIHQWPATLVQPVGSPLSLECTVEGTSNPNLYWYRQAAGRGLQLLFYSVGIGQISSEVPQNLSASRPQDRQFILSSKKLLLSDSGFYLCAWGPGTTFSWAFFGQGTRLTVV.

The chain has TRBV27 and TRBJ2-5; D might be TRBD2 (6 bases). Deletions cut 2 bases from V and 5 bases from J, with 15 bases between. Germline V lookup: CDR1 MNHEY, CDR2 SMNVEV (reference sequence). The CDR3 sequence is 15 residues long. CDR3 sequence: CASSLALAGGETQYF. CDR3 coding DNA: TGTGCCAGCAGTTTAGCACTAGCCGGAGGGGAGACCCAGTACTTC.

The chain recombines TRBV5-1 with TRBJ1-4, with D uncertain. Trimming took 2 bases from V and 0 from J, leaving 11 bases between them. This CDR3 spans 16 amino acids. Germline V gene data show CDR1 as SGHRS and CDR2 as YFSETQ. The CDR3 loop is CASSFSRSATNEKLFF. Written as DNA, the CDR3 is TGCGCCAGCAGCTTCTCCAGGTCTGCAACTAATGAAAAACTGTTTTTT.

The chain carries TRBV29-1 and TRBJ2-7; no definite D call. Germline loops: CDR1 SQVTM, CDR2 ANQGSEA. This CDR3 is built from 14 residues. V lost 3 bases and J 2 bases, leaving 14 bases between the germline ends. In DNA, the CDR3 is TGCAGCGTTGAGTCTTCAGGCCCTCCCTACGAGCAGTACTTC. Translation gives CSVESSGPPYEQYF.

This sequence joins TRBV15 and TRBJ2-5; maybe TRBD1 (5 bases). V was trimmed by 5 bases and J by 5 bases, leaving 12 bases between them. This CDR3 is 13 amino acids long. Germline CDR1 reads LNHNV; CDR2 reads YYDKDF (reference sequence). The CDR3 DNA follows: TGTGCCACCAGCGGCCCAGGGATGGAGACCCAGTACTTC. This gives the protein CATSGPGMETQYF.

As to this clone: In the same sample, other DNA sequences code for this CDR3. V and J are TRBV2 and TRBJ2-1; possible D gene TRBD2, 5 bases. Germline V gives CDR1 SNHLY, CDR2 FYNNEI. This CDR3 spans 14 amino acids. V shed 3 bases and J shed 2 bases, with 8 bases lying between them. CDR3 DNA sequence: TGTGCCAGCAGTGAGAGCGGTCCCTACAATGAGCAGTTCTTC. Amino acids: CASSESGPYNEQFF. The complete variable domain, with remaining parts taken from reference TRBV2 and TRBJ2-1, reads EPEVTQTPSHQVTQMGQEVILRCVPISNHLYFYWYRQILGQKVEFLVSFYNNEISEKSEIFDDQFSVERPDGSNFTLKIRSTKLEDSAMYFCASSESGPYNEQFFGPGTRLTVL.

CDR3: CASSVTSGTGNEQFF. CDR3 DNA sequence: TGTGCCAGCAGCGTGACTAGCGGGACGGGCAATGAGCAGTTCTTC. The gene calls are TRBV2 and TRBJ2-1; 11 positions agree with TRBD2. The length of the CDR3 is 15 residues. J lost 6 bases, V lost 6 bases, and 7 bases had no gene match. Germline V gene sequence: CDR1 SNHLY, CDR2 FYNNEI.

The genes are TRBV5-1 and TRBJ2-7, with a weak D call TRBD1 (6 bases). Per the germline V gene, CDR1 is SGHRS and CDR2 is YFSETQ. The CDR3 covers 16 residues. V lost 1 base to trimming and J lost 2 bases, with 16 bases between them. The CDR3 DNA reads TGCGCCAGCAGCTTGAGGTCAGGGGATTTACCCTACGAGCAGTACTTC. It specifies CASSLRSGDLPYEQYF.

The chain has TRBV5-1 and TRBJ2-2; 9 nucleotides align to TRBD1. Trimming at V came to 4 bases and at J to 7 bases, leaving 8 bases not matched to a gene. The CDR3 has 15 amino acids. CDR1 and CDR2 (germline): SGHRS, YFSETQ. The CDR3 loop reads CASSPGTGIGGELFF. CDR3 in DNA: TGCGCCAGCAGCCCGGGGACAGGGATTGGCGGGGAGCTGTTTTTT.

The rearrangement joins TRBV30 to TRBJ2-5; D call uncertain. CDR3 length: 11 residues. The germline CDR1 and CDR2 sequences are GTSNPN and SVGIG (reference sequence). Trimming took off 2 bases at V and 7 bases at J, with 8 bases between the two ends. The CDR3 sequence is CAWSSSGTQYF. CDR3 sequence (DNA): TGTGCCTGGAGTTCCTCGGGGACCCAGTACTTC.

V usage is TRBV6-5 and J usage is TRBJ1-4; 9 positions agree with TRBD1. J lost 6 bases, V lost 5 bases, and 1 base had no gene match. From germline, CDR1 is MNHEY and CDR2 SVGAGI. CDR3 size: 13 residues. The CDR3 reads CASSRTGDEKLFF. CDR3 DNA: TGTGCCAGCAGTCGGACAGGGGATGAAAAACTGTTTTTT.